A selection of T cell receptor beta chains follows, all from one sample in a study of blood T cell repertoires in COVID-19. Sequenced by immunoSEQ multiplex PCR; TCRdb stores in-frame clones only, minus some. This sample has 30,000 or so clones, with about 92% found just once. Sequenced material: peripheral blood. The receptors originated from a male donor with active COVID-19. Each CDR3 is given with its conserved first and last residue. A D gene is named only where the DNA matches it firmly.

d_gene	v_gene	j_gene	CDR3aa	CDR3nt
TRBD1	TRBV18	TRBJ2-2	CASSQDRGRAGELFF	TGTGCCAGCTCACAGGACAGGGGGCGTGCCGGGGAGCTGTTTTTT
.	TRBV27	TRBJ2-7	CASSSGLAKSEQYF	TGTGCCAGCAGTTCGGGCCTAGCGAAGAGCGAGCAGTACTTC
TRBD2	TRBV7-2	TRBJ2-2	CASSLDQRGSTGELFF	TGTGCCAGCAGCTTAGATCAGCGGGGGAGCACCGGGGAGCTGTTTTTT
.	TRBV11-3	TRBJ2-7	CASSPRQTLTWDEQYF	TGTGCCAGCAGCCCTAGACAGACCCTGACTTGGGACGAGCAGTACTTC
TRBD1	TRBV7-9	TRBJ2-1	CAGTGTVGGNEQFF	TGTGCCGGCACCGGGACAGTCGGTGGCAATGAGCAGTTCTTC
TRBD1	TRBV6-6	TRBJ1-2	CASSSGQGSYYGYTF	TGTGCCAGCAGTTCCGGACAGGGCTCTTACTATGGCTACACCTTC
TRBD1	TRBV4-2	TRBJ1-4	CASSQDPEQGAGGNEKLFF	TGTGCCAGCAGCCAAGATCCTGAACAGGGGGCCGGGGGGAATGAAAAACTGTTTTTT
.	TRBV6-2/TRBV6-3	TRBJ1-5	CASSPYSNQPQHF	TGTGCCAGCAGCCCCTATAGCAATCAGCCCCAGCATTTT
.	TRBV11-1	TRBJ1-1	CASSRGELSTEAFF	TGTGCCAGCAGCCGAGGAGAATTGTCGACTGAAGCTTTCTTT
TRBD1	TRBV4-1	TRBJ1-3	CASSQTGVIGNTIYF	TGCGCCAGCAGCCAGACAGGGGTAATAGGAAACACCATATATTTT
TRBD1	TRBV5-1	TRBJ2-2	CASSFRTGYTGELFF	TGCGCCAGCAGCTTTCGGACAGGCTACACCGGGGAGCTGTTTTTT
.	TRBV27	TRBJ1-2	CASSLGGIGGYTF	TGTGCCAGCAGTTTGGGAGGGATAGGGGGCTACACCTTC
TRBD1	TRBV7-2	TRBJ1-4	CASTPTGGVEKLFF	TGTGCCAGCACCCCGACAGGGGGCGTTGAAAAACTGTTTTTT
TRBD2	TRBV9	TRBJ2-2	CASSDPLSGDKGTGELFF	TGTGCCAGCAGCGACCCGCTGAGCGGGGATAAGGGCACCGGGGAGCTGTTTTTT
.	TRBV12-3/TRBV12-4	TRBJ1-1	CASSLAGGGSAFF	TGTGCCAGCAGTTTAGCGGGCGGGGGCTCGGCTTTCTTT
.	TRBV2	TRBJ1-5	CASSEGAGDINQPQHF	TGTGCCAGCAGTGAAGGGGCAGGCGATATTAATCAGCCCCAGCATTTT
.	TRBV7-2	TRBJ2-3	CASSSGSQRAGDTQYF	TGTGCCAGCAGCTCTGGGAGTCAGCGGGCCGGAGATACGCAGTATTTT
.	TRBV7-9	TRBJ1-1	CASSLETVLTDTEAFF	TGTGCCAGCAGCTTAGAGACAGTCCTAACGGACACTGAAGCTTTCTTT
TRBD2	TRBV3-1/TRBV3-2	TRBJ2-2	CASSPRASGSTGELFF	TGTGCCAGCAGCCCCCGGGCTAGCGGGTCTACCGGGGAGCTGTTTTTT